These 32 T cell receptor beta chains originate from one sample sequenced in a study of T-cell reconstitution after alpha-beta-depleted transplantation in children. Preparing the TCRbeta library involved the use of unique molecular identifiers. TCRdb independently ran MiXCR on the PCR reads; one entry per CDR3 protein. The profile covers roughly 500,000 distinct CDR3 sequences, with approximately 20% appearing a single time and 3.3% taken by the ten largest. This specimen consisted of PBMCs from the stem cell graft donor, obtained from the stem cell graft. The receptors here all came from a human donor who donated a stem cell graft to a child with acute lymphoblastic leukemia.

The CDR3: CASSFTVALAEGYNEQFF. CDR3 DNA: TGTGCCAGCAGTTTTACCGTCGCACTAGCGGAAGGGTACAATGAGCAGTTCTTC. The rearrangement links TRBV12-3 or TRBV12-4 to TRBJ2-1; 8 nucleotides match TRBD2. This CDR3 comprises 18 residues. V shed 3 bases and J 4 bases; nucleotides not matched to a gene: 14.

The CDR3 sequence: CASAPRTGELFF. The CDR3 bases are TGTGCCAGCGCGCCGAGGACCGGGGAGCTGTTTTTT. V is TRBV6-2 or TRBV6-3 and J is TRBJ2-2; no definite D call. CDR3 length equals 12 residues. Looked up from germline, CDR1 is MNHEY and CDR2 is SVGEGT. V lost 8 bases to trimming and J lost 5 bases, with 9 bases between them.

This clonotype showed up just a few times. The CDR3 loop is CATSREWTSGSETQYF. The DNA of the CDR3 is TGTGCCACCAGCAGAGAATGGACTAGCGGGAGTGAGACCCAGTACTTC. The chain is built from TRBV15 and TRBJ2-5; 13 positions agree with TRBD2. The CDR3 sequence is 16 residues long. Trimming cost V 0 bases and J 5 bases; bases outside gene matches: 3. The germline V gene has CDR1 LNHNV and CDR2 YYDKDF (reference sequence).

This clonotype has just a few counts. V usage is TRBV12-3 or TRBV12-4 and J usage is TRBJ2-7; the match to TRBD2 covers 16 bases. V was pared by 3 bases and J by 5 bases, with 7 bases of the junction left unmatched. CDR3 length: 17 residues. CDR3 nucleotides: TGTGCCAGCAGTTTTCAACCCGGGACTAGCGGGAGGGACGAGCAGTACTTC. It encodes CASSFQPGTSGRDEQYF.

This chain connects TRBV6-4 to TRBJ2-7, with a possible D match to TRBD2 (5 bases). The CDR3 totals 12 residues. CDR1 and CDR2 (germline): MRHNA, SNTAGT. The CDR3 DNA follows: TGTGCTGAGTGGGAGCAGTCCTACGAGCAGTACTTC. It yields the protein CAEWEQSYEQYF.

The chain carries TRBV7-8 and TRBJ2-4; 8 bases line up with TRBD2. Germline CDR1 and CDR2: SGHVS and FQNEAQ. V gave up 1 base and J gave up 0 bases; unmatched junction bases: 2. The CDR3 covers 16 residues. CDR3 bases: TGTGCCAGCAGCTTAGAGCGGGGGATAGCCAAAAACATTCAGTACTTC. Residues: CASSLERGIAKNIQYF.

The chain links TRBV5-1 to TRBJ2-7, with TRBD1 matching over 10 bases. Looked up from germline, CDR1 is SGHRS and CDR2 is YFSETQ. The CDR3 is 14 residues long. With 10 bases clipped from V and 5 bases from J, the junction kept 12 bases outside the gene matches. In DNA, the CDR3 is TGCGCCTCGGCGGATTCCGGGACAGGGGACGAGCAGTACTTC. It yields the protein CASADSGTGDEQYF. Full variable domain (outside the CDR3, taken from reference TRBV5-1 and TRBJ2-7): KAGVTQTPRYLIKTRGQQVTLSCSPISGHRSVSWYQQTPGQGLQFLFEYFSETQRNKGNFPGRFSGRQFSNSRSEMNVSTLELGDSALYLCASADSGTGDEQYFGPGTRLTVT.

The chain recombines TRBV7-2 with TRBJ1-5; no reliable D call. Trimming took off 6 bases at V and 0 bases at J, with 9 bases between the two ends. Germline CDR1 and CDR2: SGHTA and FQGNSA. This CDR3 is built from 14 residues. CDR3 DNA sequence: TGTGCCAGCAGACCTCAGATTAGCAATCAGCCCCAGCATTTT. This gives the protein CASRPQISNQPQHF.

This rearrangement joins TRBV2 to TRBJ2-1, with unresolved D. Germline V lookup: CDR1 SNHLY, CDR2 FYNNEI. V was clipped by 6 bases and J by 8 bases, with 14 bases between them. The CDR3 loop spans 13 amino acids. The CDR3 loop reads CASSDLAVDEQFF. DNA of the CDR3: TGTGCCAGCAGCGACTTGGCTGTTGATGAGCAGTTCTTC.

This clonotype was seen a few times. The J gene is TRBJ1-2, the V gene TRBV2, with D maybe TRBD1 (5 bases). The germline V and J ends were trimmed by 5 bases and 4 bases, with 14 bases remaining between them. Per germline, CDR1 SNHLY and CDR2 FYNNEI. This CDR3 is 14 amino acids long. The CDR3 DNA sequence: TGTGCCAGCAGTCCCGACAGTTCCGGCTATGGCTACACCTTC. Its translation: CASSPDSSGYGYTF.

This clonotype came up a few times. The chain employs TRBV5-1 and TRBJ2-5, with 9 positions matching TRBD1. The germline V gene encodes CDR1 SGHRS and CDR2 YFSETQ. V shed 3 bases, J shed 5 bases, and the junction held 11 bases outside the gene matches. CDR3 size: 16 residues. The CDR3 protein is CASSYPDRGIGETQYF. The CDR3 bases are TGCGCCAGCAGCTACCCGGACAGGGGAATAGGGGAGACCCAGTACTTC. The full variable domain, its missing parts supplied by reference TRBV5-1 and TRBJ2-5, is KAGVTQTPRYLIKTRGQQVTLSCSPISGHRSVSWYQQTPGQGLQFLFEYFSETQRNKGNFPGRFSGRQFSNSRSEMNVSTLELGDSALYLCASSYPDRGIGETQYFGPGTRLLVL.

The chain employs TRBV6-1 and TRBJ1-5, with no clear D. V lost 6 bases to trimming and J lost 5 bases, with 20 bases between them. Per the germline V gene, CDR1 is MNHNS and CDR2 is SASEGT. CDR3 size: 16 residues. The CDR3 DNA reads TGTGCCAGCAGAATAGACCCCGGGCCCTTCTATCAGCCCCAGCATTTT. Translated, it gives CASRIDPGPFYQPQHF.

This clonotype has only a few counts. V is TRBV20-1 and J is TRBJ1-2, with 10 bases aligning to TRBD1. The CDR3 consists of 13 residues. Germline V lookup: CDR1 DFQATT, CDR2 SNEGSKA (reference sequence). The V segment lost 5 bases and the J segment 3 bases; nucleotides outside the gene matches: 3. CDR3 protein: CSAGDRGDYGYTF. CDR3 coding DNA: TGCAGTGCTGGGGACAGGGGAGACTATGGCTACACCTTC.

The CDR3: CASSFISRDRAFF. For the CDR3, the DNA is TGTGCCAGCAGTTTTATCTCGCGGGACAGAGCTTTCTTT. The chain couples TRBV12-3 or TRBV12-4 to TRBJ1-1, with 7 bases identical to TRBD1. The CDR3 loop spans 13 amino acids. J lost 10 bases, V lost 3 bases, and 8 bases had no gene match.

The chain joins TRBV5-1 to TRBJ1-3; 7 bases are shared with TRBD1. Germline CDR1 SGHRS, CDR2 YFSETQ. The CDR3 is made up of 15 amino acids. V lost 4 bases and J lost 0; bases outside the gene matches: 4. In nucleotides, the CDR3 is TGCGCCAGCAGCCAGGGGGACAGCTCTGGAAACACCATATATTTT. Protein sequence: CASSQGDSSGNTIYF.

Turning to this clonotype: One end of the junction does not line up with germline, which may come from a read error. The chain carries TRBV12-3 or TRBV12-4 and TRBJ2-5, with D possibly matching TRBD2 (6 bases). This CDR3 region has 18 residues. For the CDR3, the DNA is TGTACCAGCAGTTTAGCGGCCACCAACAGGCCGTACCAAGAGACCCAGTACTTC. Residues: CTSSLAATNRPYQETQYF.

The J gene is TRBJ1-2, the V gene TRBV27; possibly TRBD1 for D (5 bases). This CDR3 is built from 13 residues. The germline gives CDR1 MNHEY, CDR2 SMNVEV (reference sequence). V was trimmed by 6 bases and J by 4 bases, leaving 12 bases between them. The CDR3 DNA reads TGTGCCAGCAGACCGGGGCTCAGCTATGGCTACACCTTC. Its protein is CASRPGLSYGYTF.

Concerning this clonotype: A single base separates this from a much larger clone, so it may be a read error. The CDR3 DNA is TGTGCCACCAGTGATGGACTGTCGGCCAAAAACAGTCAGTACTTC. This codes for CATSDGLSAKNSQYF. The rearrangement uses TRBV24-1 and TRBJ2-4; perhaps TRBD2 as D (5 bases). The CDR3 has 15 residues. Looked up from germline, CDR1 is KGHDR and CDR2 is SFDVKD.

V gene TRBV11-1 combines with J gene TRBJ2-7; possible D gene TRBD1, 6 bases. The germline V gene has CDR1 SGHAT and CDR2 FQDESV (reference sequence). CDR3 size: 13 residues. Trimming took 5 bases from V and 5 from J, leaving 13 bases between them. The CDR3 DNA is TGTGCCAGCAGCCGGGACACCGTACACGAGCAGTACTTC. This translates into CASSRDTVHEQYF.

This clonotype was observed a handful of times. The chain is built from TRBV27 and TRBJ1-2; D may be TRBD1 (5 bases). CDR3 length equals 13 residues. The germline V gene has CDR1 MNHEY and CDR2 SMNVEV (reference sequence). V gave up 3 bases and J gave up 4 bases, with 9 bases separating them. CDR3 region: CASSFQQGYGYTF. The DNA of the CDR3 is TGTGCCAGCAGTTTTCAGCAGGGCTATGGCTACACCTTC.

The CDR3 loop is CATERERGQETQYF. CDR3 nucleotides: TGTGCCACCGAGCGGGAGAGGGGGCAAGAGACCCAGTACTTC. The chain couples TRBV15 to TRBJ2-5; 8 bases map to TRBD2. Germline CDR1 LNHNV, CDR2 YYDKDF (reference sequence). The V gene end was trimmed by 8 bases and the J gene end by 2 bases; junction bases not matched to a gene: 7. The CDR3 contains 14 residues.

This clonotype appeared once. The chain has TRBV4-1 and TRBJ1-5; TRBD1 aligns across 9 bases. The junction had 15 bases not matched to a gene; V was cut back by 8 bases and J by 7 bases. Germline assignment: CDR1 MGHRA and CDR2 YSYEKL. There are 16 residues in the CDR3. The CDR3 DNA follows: TGCGCCAGCCGCACCATAACAGGGGGCGTAGGACAGCCCCAGCATTTT. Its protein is CASRTITGGVGQPQHF.

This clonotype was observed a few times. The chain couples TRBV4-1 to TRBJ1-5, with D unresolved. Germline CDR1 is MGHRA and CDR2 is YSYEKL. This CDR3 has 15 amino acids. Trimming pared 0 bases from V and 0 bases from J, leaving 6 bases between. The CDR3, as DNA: TGCGCCAGCAGCCAAGACAGCCATAGCAATCAGCCCCAGCATTTT. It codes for CASSQDSHSNQPQHF.

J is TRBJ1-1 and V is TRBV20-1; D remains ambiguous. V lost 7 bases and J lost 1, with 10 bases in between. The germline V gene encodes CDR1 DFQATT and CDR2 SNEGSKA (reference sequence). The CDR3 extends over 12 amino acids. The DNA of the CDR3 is TGCAGTGTATCCAGGCGGAACACTGAAGCTTTCTTT. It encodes CSVSRRNTEAFF.

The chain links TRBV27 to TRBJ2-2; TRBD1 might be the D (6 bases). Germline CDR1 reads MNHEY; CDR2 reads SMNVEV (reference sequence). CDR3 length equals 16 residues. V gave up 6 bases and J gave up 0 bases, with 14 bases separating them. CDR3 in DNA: TGTGCCAGCAGCACGACAGGAGGCGCGAACACCGGGGAGCTGTTTTTT. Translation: CASSTTGGANTGELFF.

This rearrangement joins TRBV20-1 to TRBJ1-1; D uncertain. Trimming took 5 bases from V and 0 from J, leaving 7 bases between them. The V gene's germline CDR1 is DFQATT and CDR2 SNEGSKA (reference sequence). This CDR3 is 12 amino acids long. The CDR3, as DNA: TGCAGTGCTTCGGGGATGAACACTGAAGCTTTCTTT. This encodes CSASGMNTEAFF.

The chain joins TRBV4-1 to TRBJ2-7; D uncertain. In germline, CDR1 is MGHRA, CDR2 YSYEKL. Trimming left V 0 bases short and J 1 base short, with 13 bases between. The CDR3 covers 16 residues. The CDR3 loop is CASSQDRKDFSYEQYF. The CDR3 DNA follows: TGCGCCAGCAGCCAAGATAGGAAAGATTTTTCCTACGAGCAGTACTTC.

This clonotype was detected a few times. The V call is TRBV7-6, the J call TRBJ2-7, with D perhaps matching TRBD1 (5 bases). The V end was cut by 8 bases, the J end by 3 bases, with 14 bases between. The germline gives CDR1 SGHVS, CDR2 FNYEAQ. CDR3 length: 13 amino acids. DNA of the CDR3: TGTGCCAGCGGAATTCCAGGGAACTACGAGCAGTACTTC. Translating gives CASGIPGNYEQYF.

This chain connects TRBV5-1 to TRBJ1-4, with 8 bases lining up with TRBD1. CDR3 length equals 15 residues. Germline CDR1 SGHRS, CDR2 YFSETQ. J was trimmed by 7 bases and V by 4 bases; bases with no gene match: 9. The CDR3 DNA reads TGCGCCAGCAGCCCCCACAGGGGGGGGAGTGAAAAACTGTTTTTT. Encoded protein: CASSPHRGGSEKLFF.

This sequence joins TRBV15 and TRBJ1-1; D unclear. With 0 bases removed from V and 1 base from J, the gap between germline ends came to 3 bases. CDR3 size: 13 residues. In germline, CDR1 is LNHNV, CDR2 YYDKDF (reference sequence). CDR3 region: CATSREENTEAFF. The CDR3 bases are TGTGCCACCAGCAGAGAAGAGAACACTGAAGCTTTCTTT.

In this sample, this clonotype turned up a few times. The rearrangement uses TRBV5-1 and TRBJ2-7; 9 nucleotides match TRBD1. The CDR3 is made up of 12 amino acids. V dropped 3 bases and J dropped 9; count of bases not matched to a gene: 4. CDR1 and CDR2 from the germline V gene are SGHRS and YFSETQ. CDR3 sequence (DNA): TGCGCCAGCAGCTCGGGACAGGGCGTGCAGTACTTC. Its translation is CASSSGQGVQYF.

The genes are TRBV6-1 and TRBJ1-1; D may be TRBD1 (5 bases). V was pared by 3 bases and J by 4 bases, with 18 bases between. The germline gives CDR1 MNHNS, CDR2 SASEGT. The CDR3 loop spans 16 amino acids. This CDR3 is CASSDSPWAGLTEAFF. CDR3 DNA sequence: TGTGCCAGCAGTGATTCCCCTTGGGCAGGGCTCACTGAAGCTTTCTTT.